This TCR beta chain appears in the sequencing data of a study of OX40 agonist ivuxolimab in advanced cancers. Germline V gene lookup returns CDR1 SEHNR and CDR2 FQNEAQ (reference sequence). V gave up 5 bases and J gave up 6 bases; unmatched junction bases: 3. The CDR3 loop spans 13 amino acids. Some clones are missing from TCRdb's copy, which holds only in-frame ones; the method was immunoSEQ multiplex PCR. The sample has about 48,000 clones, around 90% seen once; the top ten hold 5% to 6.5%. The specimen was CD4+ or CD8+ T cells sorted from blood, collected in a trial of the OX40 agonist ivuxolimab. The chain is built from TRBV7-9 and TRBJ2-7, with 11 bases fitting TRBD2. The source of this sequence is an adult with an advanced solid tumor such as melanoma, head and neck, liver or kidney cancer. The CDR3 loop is CASSTSGRAEQYF. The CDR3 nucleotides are TGTGCCAGCAGCACTAGCGGGAGAGCCGAGCAGTACTTC.